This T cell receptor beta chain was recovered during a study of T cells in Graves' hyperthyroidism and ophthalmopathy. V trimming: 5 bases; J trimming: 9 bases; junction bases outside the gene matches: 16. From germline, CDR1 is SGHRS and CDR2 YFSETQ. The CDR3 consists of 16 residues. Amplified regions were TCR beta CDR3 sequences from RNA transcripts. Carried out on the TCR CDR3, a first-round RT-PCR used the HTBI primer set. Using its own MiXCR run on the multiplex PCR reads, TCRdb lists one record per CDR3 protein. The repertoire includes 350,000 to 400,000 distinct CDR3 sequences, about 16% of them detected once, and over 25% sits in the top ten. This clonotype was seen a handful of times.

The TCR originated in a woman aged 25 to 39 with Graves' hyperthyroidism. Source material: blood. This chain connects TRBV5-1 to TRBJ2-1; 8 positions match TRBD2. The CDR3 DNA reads TGCGCCAGCAGTTTTTTGTCGGGAGGGCCAGACGGTGAGCAGTTCTTC. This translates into CASSFLSGGPDGEQFF.